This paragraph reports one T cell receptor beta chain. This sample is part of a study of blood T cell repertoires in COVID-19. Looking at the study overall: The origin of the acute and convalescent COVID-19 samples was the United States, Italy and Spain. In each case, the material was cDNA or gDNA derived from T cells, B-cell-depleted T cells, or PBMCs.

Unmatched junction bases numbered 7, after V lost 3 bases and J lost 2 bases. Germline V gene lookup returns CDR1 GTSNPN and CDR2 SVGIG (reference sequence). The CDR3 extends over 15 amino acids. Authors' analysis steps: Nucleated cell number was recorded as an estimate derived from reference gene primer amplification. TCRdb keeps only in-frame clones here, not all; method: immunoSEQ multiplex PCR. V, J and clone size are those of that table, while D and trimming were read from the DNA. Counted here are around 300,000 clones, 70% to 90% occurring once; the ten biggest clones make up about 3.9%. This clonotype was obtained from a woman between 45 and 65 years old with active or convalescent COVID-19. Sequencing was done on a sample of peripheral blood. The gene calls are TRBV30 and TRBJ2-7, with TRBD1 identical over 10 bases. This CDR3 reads CAWRRRQGAAYEQYF. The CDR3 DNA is TGTGCCTGGAGACGGAGACAGGGGGCCGCCTACGAGCAGTACTTC.